This T cell receptor beta chain was sequenced in a study of cytomegalovirus exposure and HLA in healthy donors. The CDR3 has 15 residues. The germline gives CDR1 SQVTM, CDR2 ANQGSEA. The PCR had 60 Vbeta and 13 Jbeta primers. Using immunoSEQ multiplex PCR, the repertoire was profiled, and TCRdb retains in-frame clones only, with some absent. Here the sample spans under 200,000 clones, about 77% being singletons. A remark on this clone: Mismatch with germline at one junction end may stem from a read error.

Material for sequencing was PBMCs. V and J are TRBV29-1 and TRBJ1-2; 9 bases agree with TRBD1. This TCR came from a man aged 55 to 70 in good health and CMV-seronegative. The CDR3 nucleotides read TGCAGCGCCAAAACCGGGACAGGGCTTTACTATGGCTACCCCTTC. This gives the protein CSAKTGTGLYYGYPF. The complete variable domain, with remaining parts taken from reference TRBV29-1 and TRBJ1-2, reads SAVISQKPSRDICQRGTSLTIQCQVDSQVTMMFWYRQQPGQSLTLIATANQGSEATYESGFVIDKFPISRPNLTFSTLTVSNMSPEDSSIYLCSAKTGTGLYYGYPFGSGTRLTVV.